This is a list of T cell receptor beta chains from one sample in a study of T cells in Graves' hyperthyroidism and ophthalmopathy. Via MiXCR, TCRdb re-called the multiplex PCR reads, giving one row per CDR3 protein. The repertoire holds about 530,000 distinct CDR3 sequences, with roughly 15% as singletons. The sequencing input was blood. The receptors originated from a woman younger than 35 with Graves' ophthalmopathy. Each CDR3 is given without its conserved first and last residue. Fields, in order: V gene, J gene, CDR3 protein.

V: TRBV28; J: TRBJ2-7; CDR3: ASSLTSYEQY
V: TRBV7-2; J: TRBJ1-2; CDR3: ASSLDPGGTGGRYGYT
V: TRBV5-6; J: TRBJ2-5; CDR3: ASSQPQRAGGWQETQY
V: TRBV2; J: TRBJ1-4; CDR3: ASTPEGQLNEKLF
V: TRBV20-1; J: TRBJ2-3; CDR3: SASGTGGLTDTQY
V: TRBV5-8; J: TRBJ2-1; CDR3: ASSPWTGKSYNEQF
V: TRBV19; J: TRBJ2-2; CDR3: ASRLGSGLAGHTGELF
V: TRBV28; J: TRBJ1-1; CDR3: ASSYRQGASEAF
V: TRBV6-1; J: TRBJ1-4; CDR3: ASRFRGTNEKLF
V: TRBV6-1; J: TRBJ1-2; CDR3: ASSSGRTGLHYGYT
V: TRBV4-2; J: TRBJ2-2; CDR3: ASSQGLAETGELF
V: TRBV20-1; J: TRBJ2-1; CDR3: SARDQWETGEQF
V: TRBV4-1; J: TRBJ1-4; CDR3: ASSRLRDIDEKLF
V: TRBV6-1; J: TRBJ1-1; CDR3: ASIGTLLSTEAF
V: TRBV4-3; J: TRBJ1-6; CDR3: ASSQDRGDSYNSPLH
V: TRBV12-3/TRBV12-4; J: TRBJ2-5; CDR3: ASGLGLAGETQY
V: TRBV4-1; J: TRBJ1-3; CDR3: ASSPQAGNTIY
V: TRBV6-1; J: TRBJ2-1; CDR3: ASRDSEYNEQF
V: TRBV7-9; J: TRBJ2-7; CDR3: ASSQGVEQY
V: TRBV29-1; J: TRBJ2-1; CDR3: SVEDLLGLAGGPDRYNEQF
V: TRBV20-1; J: TRBJ2-7; CDR3: SATDRGHEQY
V: TRBV27; J: TRBJ2-7; CDR3: ASSITEAYEQY
V: TRBV6-1; J: TRBJ1-1; CDR3: ASMDRDKAF
V: TRBV6-1; J: TRBJ2-2; CDR3: ASSALRDTGELF
V: TRBV27; J: TRBJ2-3; CDR3: ASSPQGSSTDTQY
V: TRBV29-1; J: TRBJ2-1; CDR3: SVEGARAYNEQF
V: TRBV2; J: TRBJ2-7; CDR3: ASSEGREVNEQY
V: TRBV29-1; J: TRBJ1-1; CDR3: SVWSGEDTEAF
V: TRBV12-3/TRBV12-4; J: TRBJ2-2; CDR3: ASISLQGRGTGELF
V: TRBV27; J: TRBJ2-3; CDR3: ASSLPLTGHASTDTQY
V: TRBV5-1; J: TRBJ2-7; CDR3: ASSLQASNGEQY
V: TRBV7-2; J: TRBJ2-3; CDR3: ASSPWTSGGAGDTQY
V: TRBV28; J: TRBJ1-2; CDR3: ASSPLQGGEGYGYT
V: TRBV4-3; J: TRBJ2-3; CDR3: ASSQDVKGTGRDTQY
V: TRBV7-2; J: TRBJ2-1; CDR3: ATHLSGSFNEQF
V: TRBV11-2; J: TRBJ2-3; CDR3: ASSLAEDTDTQY
V: TRBV27; J: TRBJ1-4; CDR3: ASSLVGGLGKLF
V: TRBV6-1; J: TRBJ2-2; CDR3: ASSEVGGNLAGELF
V: TRBV11-2; J: TRBJ2-2; CDR3: ASSPGGGGNTGELF
V: TRBV7-3; J: TRBJ2-3; CDR3: ASSRQGYTDTQY
V: TRBV11-2; J: TRBJ2-5; CDR3: ASSLEVSGGQETQY
V: TRBV4-1; J: TRBJ1-4; CDR3: ASSPGPGVEKLF
V: TRBV6-1; J: TRBJ2-7; CDR3: ASRAFTGGYEQY
V: TRBV30; J: TRBJ1-4; CDR3: AWRLIGGEKLF
V: TRBV5-1; J: TRBJ2-7; CDR3: ASSLAGDGYAEQY
V: TRBV12-3/TRBV12-4; J: TRBJ2-5; CDR3: ASSLMAVSGQETQY
V: TRBV12-5; J: TRBJ1-1; CDR3: ASGSGTGGRTEAF
V: TRBV6-1; J: TRBJ1-2; CDR3: ASSEEDLGQVYGYT
V: TRBV12-3/TRBV12-4; J: TRBJ2-3; CDR3: ASSLLDTGSLEDTQY